The 18 T cell receptor beta chains below were found in one sample sequenced in a study of blood T cell repertoires in COVID-19. Libraries were prepared by immunoSEQ multiplex PCR; TCRdb keeps only in-frame clonotypes and omits some of them. This table holds tens of thousands of clones, about 72% found once. Source material: peripheral blood. These receptors all come from a man older than 75 with acute or convalescent COVID-19.

The sample holds a few counts of this clone. V gene TRBV6-1 combines with J gene TRBJ2-3; 8 bases align to TRBD1. J was trimmed by 2 bases and V by 6 bases; bases with no gene match: 10. This CDR3 contains 16 residues. Per germline, CDR1 MNHNS and CDR2 SASEGT. DNA for the CDR3: TGTGCCAGCAGCGAAACGCTGGACAGGGACACAGATACGCAGTATTTT. It specifies CASSETLDRDTDTQYF.

This clone was seen a handful of times. The CDR3 loop reads CASSAGTSGRVRYEQYF. The CDR3 nucleotides are TGTGCCAGCAGTGCCGGGACTAGCGGGAGGGTTAGGTACGAGCAGTACTTC. The rearrangement links TRBV28 to TRBJ2-7; 16 bases are a match to TRBD2. CDR1 MDHEN and CDR2 SYDVKM come from the germline V gene. Trimming at V came to 5 bases and at J to 4 bases, leaving 8 bases not matched to a gene. The CDR3 has 17 residues.

The chain couples TRBV5-1 to TRBJ2-7, with 9 nucleotides matching TRBD1. The CDR3 extends over 15 amino acids. Germline values: CDR1 SGHRS, CDR2 YFSETQ. Losses at the gene ends were 2 bases for V and 6 bases for J; bases not matched to a gene: 9. In DNA, the CDR3 is TGCGCCAGCAGCTTTGGGACAGGGACCCCGCGCGAGCAGTACTTC. It codes for CASSFGTGTPREQYF.

Points on this clone: A read error may produce the germline difference seen at one junction end. This rearrangement joins TRBV3-1 (or the pseudogene TRBV3-2) to TRBJ2-5; D is undetermined. Germline CDR1 and CDR2: LGHDT and YNNKEL (reference sequence). This CDR3 has 13 amino acids. Here the CDR3 reads CASSLSAGEAQYF. CDR3 in DNA: TGTGCCAGCAGCCTCTCCGCCGGAGAGGCCCAGTACTTC.

This chain connects TRBV27 to TRBJ2-4; weak D call: TRBD2 (6 bases). Germline V gene lookup returns CDR1 MNHEY and CDR2 SMNVEV (reference sequence). The CDR3 is made up of 19 amino acids. V lost 0 bases and J 0 bases, leaving 18 bases between the germline ends. The CDR3, as DNA: TGTGCCAGCAGTTTATCCGGCCCCTTAGCGGCACTAGCCAAAAACATTCAGTACTTC. It encodes CASSLSGPLAALAKNIQYF.

DNA of the CDR3: TGTGCCAGTAGTCAGGGGGTCGGCACTGAAGCTTTCTTT. Its protein is CASSQGVGTEAFF. This chain links TRBV2 with TRBJ1-1; 7 bases match TRBD1. The CDR3 is made up of 13 amino acids. Germline V gives CDR1 SNHLY, CDR2 FYNNEI. The V gene end was trimmed by 9 bases and the J gene end by 4 bases; junction bases not matched to a gene: 8. The full variable domain, its missing parts supplied by reference TRBV2 and TRBJ1-1, is EPEVTQTPSHQVTQMGQEVILRCVPISNHLYFYWYRQILGQKVEFLVSFYNNEISEKSEIFDDQFSVERPDGSNFTLKIRSTKLEDSAMYFCASSQGVGTEAFFGQGTRLTVV.

The CDR3 here is CASSSSLSISYEQYF. Written as DNA, the CDR3 is TGTGCCAGCAGCTCCTCCTTATCTATCTCCTACGAGCAGTACTTC. The chain employs TRBV5-4 and TRBJ2-7; D is undetermined. V was pared by 3 bases and J by 0 bases, with 13 bases between. Germline CDR1 reads SGHNT; CDR2 reads YYREEE (reference sequence). The CDR3 contains 15 residues.

V and J are TRBV7-2 and TRBJ2-1, with TRBD2 matching 13 bases. Germline lookup yields CDR1 SGHTA and CDR2 FQGNSA. This CDR3 is 16 amino acids long. Unmatched junction bases numbered 5, after V lost 8 bases and J lost 1 base. CDR3 sequence (DNA): TGTGCCAGCGGACTAGCGGGGGCCCTTTCCTACAATGAGCAGTTCTTC. Its translation is CASGLAGALSYNEQFF.

The chain combines TRBV18 with TRBJ1-2; no clear D gene. Germline values: CDR1 KGHSH, CDR2 LQKENI. The CDR3 runs to 15 residues. Trimming took off 2 bases at V and 3 bases at J, with 13 bases between the two ends. The chain's CDR3 is CASSPTAGVDYGYTF. The DNA for the CDR3 is TGTGCCAGCTCACCAACCGCCGGGGTAGACTATGGCTACACCTTC. Full variable domain (outside the CDR3, taken from reference TRBV18 and TRBJ1-2): NAGVMQNPRHLVRRRGQEARLRCSPMKGHSHVYWYRQLPEEGLKFMVYLQKENIIDESGMPKERFSAEFPKEGPSILRIQQVVRGDSAAYFCASSPTAGVDYGYTFGSGTRLTVV.

This clone was seen a few times. The genes are TRBV6-5 and TRBJ1-6; tentative D call: TRBD1 (5 bases). This CDR3 spans 12 amino acids. Germline V gene sequence: CDR1 MNHEY, CDR2 SVGAGI. V dropped 6 bases and J dropped 10 bases, with 10 bases sitting between them. The CDR3 loop is CASRKKGSPLHF. The CDR3 DNA is TGTGCCAGCAGAAAGAAGGGGTCACCCCTCCACTTT.

This clone has just a few counts. This chain links TRBV4-1 with TRBJ2-1; tentatively, D is TRBD1 (5 bases). Germline V lookup: CDR1 MGHRA, CDR2 YSYEKL. V shed 0 bases and J shed 8 bases, with 23 bases lying between them. This CDR3 spans 18 amino acids. CDR3 in amino acids: CASSQDPRVLGFADEQFF. CDR3 sequence (DNA): TGCGCCAGCAGCCAAGATCCCAGGGTATTAGGGTTTGCGGATGAGCAGTTCTTC.

This clone was seen a handful of times. CDR3 residues: CASSLESGFNIQYF. The CDR3, as DNA: TGTGCCAGCAGCTTAGAGTCAGGGTTCAACATTCAGTACTTC. The chain carries TRBV11-2 and TRBJ2-4; D may be TRBD1 (5 bases). V lost 0 bases and J lost 7, with 10 bases in between. CDR3 length: 14 amino acids. CDR1 and CDR2 from the germline V gene are SGHAT and FQNNGV.

The chain recombines TRBV18 with TRBJ2-1; 8 bases map to TRBD1. The CDR3 contains 15 residues. With V trimmed by 2 bases and J by 0 bases, 0 bases remained unmatched. Germline CDR1 reads KGHSH; CDR2 reads LQKENI. CDR3 protein: CASSPGTGSYNEQFF. The CDR3 DNA reads as TGTGCCAGCTCACCAGGGACAGGCTCCTACAATGAGCAGTTCTTC.

The CDR3 region is CSVDGVTGKENTEAFF. Here the CDR3 DNA reads TGCAGCGTTGACGGGGTAACGGGAAAAGAGAACACTGAAGCTTTCTTT. The chain recombines TRBV29-1 with TRBJ1-1; no reliable D call. The germline V and J ends were trimmed by 3 bases and 1 base, with 18 bases remaining between them. Per germline, CDR1 SQVTM and CDR2 ANQGSEA. There are 16 residues in the CDR3.

The chain carries TRBV29-1 and TRBJ2-7, with 8 bases fitting TRBD1. CDR1 is SQVTM, CDR2 ANQGSEA, per germline. The CDR3 covers 11 residues. V shed 6 bases and J 6 bases; nucleotides not matched to a gene: 4. Here the CDR3 DNA reads TGCAGCGTATACAGGGGGTCCGAGCAGTACTTC. Amino acid sequence: CSVYRGSEQYF.

Written as DNA, the CDR3 is TGTGCCAGCAGTGGATCGGGACAGGGAGGGACAGGAAACACCATATATTTT. Encoded protein: CASSGSGQGGTGNTIYF. The chain uses TRBV6-6 and TRBJ1-3, with 9 nucleotides matching TRBD1. V trimming: 5 bases; J trimming: 4 bases; junction bases outside the gene matches: 12. The CDR3 is made up of 17 amino acids. CDR1 is MNHNY, CDR2 SVGAGI, per germline (reference sequence).

The rearrangement links TRBV19 to TRBJ2-3; TRBD2 aligns across 15 bases. Germline CDR1 and CDR2: LNHDA and SQIVND (reference sequence). V lost 6 bases to trimming and J lost 3 bases; unmatched junction nucleotides: 1. The CDR3 has 15 residues. The CDR3 is CASSGTSGGTDTQYF. CDR3 nucleotides: TGTGCCAGTAGCGGGACTAGCGGGGGGACAGATACGCAGTATTTT.

The chain uses TRBV2 and TRBJ1-5, with 8 bases fitting TRBD1. The V and J ends lost 6 bases and 7 bases, in that order; junction bases with no gene match: 14. From germline, CDR1 is SNHLY and CDR2 FYNNEI. This CDR3 region has 16 residues. DNA for the CDR3: TGTGCCAGCAGCGAGGGGGGGGACAGGCGACGCCAGCCCCAGCATTTT. Translation gives CASSEGGDRRRQPQHF. Variable domain in full (rest from reference TRBV2 and TRBJ1-5): EPEVTQTPSHQVTQMGQEVILRCVPISNHLYFYWYRQILGQKVEFLVSFYNNEISEKSEIFDDQFSVERPDGSNFTLKIRSTKLEDSAMYFCASSEGGDRRRQPQHFGDGTRLSIL.